What follows are 6 T cell receptor beta chains derived from one specimen sequenced in a study of blood T cell repertoires in COVID-19 (dated by TCRdb to about 2020). The library was produced with the immunoSEQ multiplex PCR assay. TCRdb retrieved this table from immuneACCESS and kept in-frame rearrangements only. Not all clones are present; in checked studies, unresolved V genes account for under half, and no reason is known for the remainder. This sample comprises a few hundred thousand clones, under 90% of them detected only once. Under 3% of the sample lies in the top ten. Material: PBMCs or T cells enriched from blood (not recorded which). Receptor source: a woman aged 45-59 years who had been exposed to COVID-19.

The chain has TRBV6-1 and TRBJ2-1, with D tentatively TRBD2 (5 bases). CDR1 is MNHNS and CDR2 is SASEGT in the germline V gene. Trimming stripped 2 bases from V and 7 bases from J, with 6 bases between. The CDR3 totals 12 residues. CDR3 in DNA: TGTGCCAGCAGTGAATGGGAGAATGAGCAGTTCTTC. Protein sequence: CASSEWENEQFF.

This clone appeared a few times. The rearrangement uses TRBV3-1 (or the pseudogene TRBV3-2) and TRBJ2-2; 11 positions match TRBD2. CDR3 length: 17 amino acids. In germline, CDR1 is LGHDT, CDR2 YNNKEL (reference sequence). Unmatched junction bases numbered 7, after V lost 3 bases and J lost 4 bases. The chain's CDR3 is CASSHLGTSGATGELFF. CDR3 bases: TGTGCCAGCAGCCACCTAGGGACTAGCGGCGCCACCGGGGAGCTGTTTTTT.

The chain couples TRBV4-1 to TRBJ1-6; D is unresolved. CDR1 MGHRA and CDR2 YSYEKL come from the germline V gene. Trimming pared 0 bases from V and 4 bases from J, leaving 13 bases between. This CDR3 is 17 amino acids long. In DNA, the CDR3 is TGCGCCAGCAGCCAAGATCGGGGTTGGCGGTATAATTCACCCCTCCACTTT. Translated: CASSQDRGWRYNSPLHF.

This chain uses TRBV7-9 with TRBJ1-4, with D uncertain. The CDR3 covers 14 residues. The germline V gene encodes CDR1 SEHNR and CDR2 FQNEAQ (reference sequence). The ends were cut back, 3 bases at V and 4 bases at J, with 9 bases in the middle. The CDR3 reads CASSLGRFNEKLFF. The CDR3 nucleotides read TGTGCCAGCAGCTTGGGCAGGTTTAATGAAAAACTGTTTTTT.

This chain uses TRBV10-3 with TRBJ2-3, with 7 bases identical to TRBD1. Germline V gene data show CDR1 as ENHRY and CDR2 as SYGVKD. Trimming at V came to 4 bases and at J to 6 bases, leaving 4 bases not matched to a gene. The CDR3 is made up of 13 amino acids. The CDR3 here is CAISGQGKDTQYF. The CDR3 bases are TGTGCCATCAGTGGACAGGGTAAGGATACGCAGTATTTT.

This clone was counted a single time. The chain employs TRBV29-1 and TRBJ1-4, with TRBD1 identical over 7 bases. Germline CDR1 SQVTM, CDR2 ANQGSEA. V was pared by 7 bases and J by 5 bases, with 13 bases of the junction left unmatched. The CDR3 totals 15 residues. The CDR3 here is CSAVRQGDYNEKLFF. DNA for the CDR3: TGCAGCGCCGTACGACAGGGAGATTACAATGAAAAACTGTTTTTT.